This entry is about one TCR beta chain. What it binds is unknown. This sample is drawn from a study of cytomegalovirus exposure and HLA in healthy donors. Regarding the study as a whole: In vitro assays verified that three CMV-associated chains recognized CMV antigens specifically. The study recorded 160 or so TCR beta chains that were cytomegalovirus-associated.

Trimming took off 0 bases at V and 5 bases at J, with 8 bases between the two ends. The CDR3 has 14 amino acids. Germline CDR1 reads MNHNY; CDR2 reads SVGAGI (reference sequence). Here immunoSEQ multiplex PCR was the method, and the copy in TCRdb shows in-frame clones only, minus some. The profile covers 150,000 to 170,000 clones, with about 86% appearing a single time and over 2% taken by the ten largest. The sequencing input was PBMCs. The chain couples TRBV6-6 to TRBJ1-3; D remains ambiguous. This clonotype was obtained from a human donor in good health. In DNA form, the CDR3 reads TGTGCCAGCAGTTACTCGGGTGACAGAAACACCATATATTTT. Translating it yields CASSYSGDRNTIYF.